This TCR beta chain was identified in a study of cytomegalovirus exposure and HLA in healthy donors. Whole-study results and caveats: The tendency of first-cohort TCR clusters to co-occur in the 120 or so validation repertoires emerged from a later analysis. Rare sequences made up most TCRs, while some public TCRs were found in many donors.

Separate from the roughly 700-subject first cohort was the approximately 130-subject validation cohort, to which the donors belonged. The method was immunoSEQ multiplex PCR; TCRdb's version includes in-frame clones alone and lacks a portion of them. The table has under 200,000 clones, under 90% seen once. Turning to this clone: Its specificity is unknown.

Trimming pared 0 bases from V and 1 base from J, leaving 19 bases between. CDR1 is SGDLS and CDR2 is YYNGEE in the germline V gene. This CDR3 contains 18 residues. The TCR originated in a man between 18 and 35 years old in good health and CMV-seropositive. The sequenced sample consisted of PBMCs. The rearrangement joins TRBV9 to TRBJ2-5; maybe TRBD1 (6 bases). CDR3 bases: TGTGCCAGCAGCGTAGCCTACGAAACAGGGCCCCTCCAAGAGACCCAGTACTTC. Translating it yields CASSVAYETGPLQETQYF.